These T cell receptor beta chains were read from a single sample in a study of cytomegalovirus exposure and HLA in healthy donors. Method: immunoSEQ multiplex PCR; TCRdb's copy keeps in-frame clones and lacks some. The sample yields more than 110,000 clones, about 90% seen once. The sample comprised PBMCs. Receptors were obtained from a woman between 18 and 30 years old in good health and CMV-seropositive. Both conserved end residues are part of each CDR3. The D gene is left open where the match is weak. The listing skips clone size in some rows; elsewhere it reads once, few, many or a size class.

D: .
size: .
J: TRBJ1-1
V: TRBV19
CDR3: CASSGTTNTEAFF
DNA: TGTGCCAGTAGTGGGACAACGAACACTGAAGCTTTCTTT

D: .
size: .
J: TRBJ2-7
V: TRBV7-8
CDR3: CASSYRWGVEQYF
DNA: TGTGCCAGCAGCTACCGATGGGGAGTCGAGCAGTACTTC

D: .
size: .
J: TRBJ2-7
V: TRBV6-6
CDR3: CASSLRTLGEQYF
DNA: TGTGCCAGCAGCCTTAGGACTTTGGGCGAGCAGTACTTC

D: .
size: .
J: TRBJ1-5
V: TRBV7-9
CDR3: CASSSGQNQPQHF
DNA: TGTGCCAGCAGCAGTGGACAGAATCAGCCCCAGCATTTT

D: TRBD1
size: .
J: TRBJ1-1
V: TRBV7-9
CDR3: CASSLRDRETEAFF
DNA: TGTGCCAGCAGCTTACGCGACAGGGAGACTGAAGCTTTCTTT

D: .
size: few
J: TRBJ1-2
V: TRBV18
CDR3: CASSPTQTNYGYTF
DNA: TGTGCCAGCTCACCAACACAGACTAACTATGGCTACACCTTC

D: TRBD1
size: .
J: TRBJ1-2
V: TRBV30
CDR3: CAGQGIGYGYTF
DNA: TGTGCCGGACAGGGGATTGGCTATGGCTACACCTTC

D: TRBD1
size: once
J: TRBJ2-1
V: TRBV6-1
CDR3: CASRESGQLYNEQFF
DNA: TGTGCCAGCAGAGAATCGGGACAGCTTTACAATGAGCAGTTCTTC

D: TRBD1
size: .
J: TRBJ1-5
V: TRBV18
CDR3: CASSPRTGGRAAQPQHF
DNA: TGTGCCAGCTCACCCCGCACAGGGGGAAGGGCAGCGCAGCCCCAGCATTTT

D: TRBD1
size: .
J: TRBJ2-7
V: TRBV6-5
CDR3: CASSPHRGVYEQYF
DNA: TGTGCCAGCAGTCCGCACAGGGGTGTCTACGAGCAGTACTTC

D: TRBD2
size: .
J: TRBJ2-1
V: TRBV28
CDR3: CASSPLAGEGNEQFF
DNA: TGTGCCAGCAGTCCCCTAGCGGGAGAGGGCAATGAGCAGTTCTTC

D: .
size: .
J: TRBJ2-7
V: TRBV27
CDR3: CASSALTDSGYEQYF
DNA: TGTGCCAGCAGTGCCTTGACAGATAGTGGATACGAGCAGTACTTC

D: .
size: once
J: TRBJ1-2
V: TRBV30
CDR3: CAWSVPRQDGYTF
DNA: TGTGCCTGGAGTGTACCCAGGCAGGATGGCTACACCTTC

D: .
size: .
J: TRBJ2-5
V: TRBV5-1
CDR3: CASTLTTDQETQYF
DNA: TGCGCCAGCACTCTGACGACAGACCAAGAGACCCAGTACTTC

D: .
size: .
J: TRBJ1-4
V: TRBV10-1
CDR3: CASKTDRYNEKLFF
DNA: TGCGCCAGCAAGACCGACAGATATAATGAAAAACTGTTTTTT

D: TRBD1
size: few
J: TRBJ2-7
V: TRBV7-9
CDR3: CASSLGTGSFYEQYF
DNA: TGTGCCAGCAGCTTAGGGACAGGCTCCTTCTACGAGCAGTACTTC

D: .
size: .
J: TRBJ1-5
V: TRBV27
CDR3: CASSLVRGNQPQHF
DNA: TGTGCCAGCAGTTTAGTTCGGGGGAATCAGCCCCAGCATTTT

D: .
size: .
J: TRBJ1-1
V: TRBV28
CDR3: CASSKLRGEAFF
DNA: TGTGCCAGCAGTAAGCTCAGGGGTGAAGCTTTCTTT

D: .
size: .
J: TRBJ1-2
V: TRBV27
CDR3: CASSLSAGRSYTF
DNA: TGTGCCAGCAGTTTATCGGCAGGTCGCAGCTACACCTTC

D: .
size: .
J: TRBJ2-5
V: TRBV5-4
CDR3: CASSLGIGAGIRETQYF
DNA: TGTGCCAGCAGCTTGGGGATCGGCGCGGGGATACGAGAGACCCAGTACTTC

D: .
size: .
J: TRBJ1-2
V: TRBV7-8
CDR3: CASRRGANYGYTF
DNA: TGTGCCAGCAGGCGAGGAGCTAACTATGGCTACACCTTC

D: TRBD2
size: .
J: TRBJ2-7
V: TRBV19
CDR3: CASSVDLAGGTYEQYF
DNA: TGTGCCAGTAGTGTAGACTTAGCGGGAGGGACCTACGAGCAGTACTTC

D: .
size: .
J: TRBJ2-7
V: TRBV30
CDR3: CAWSGGGPQYF
DNA: TGTGCCTGGAGTGGAGGAGGCCCCCAGTACTTC

D: TRBD2
size: .
J: TRBJ2-1
V: TRBV5-1
CDR3: CASSLGSGLAGRNEQFF
DNA: TGCGCCAGCAGCTTGGGTAGCGGACTAGCGGGACGCAATGAGCAGTTCTTC

D: TRBD1
size: .
J: TRBJ1-2
V: TRBV6-6
CDR3: CASSSGTGTGGYTF
DNA: TGTGCCAGCAGTTCCGGGACAGGGACAGGAGGCTACACCTTC

D: .
size: .
J: TRBJ2-2
V: TRBV6-5
CDR3: CASSYSTVTNTGELFF
DNA: TGTGCCAGCAGTTACTCAACTGTTACGAACACCGGGGAGCTGTTTTTT

D: TRBD2
size: .
J: TRBJ2-1
V: TRBV7-2
CDR3: CASSISGSRLINEQFF
DNA: TGTGCCAGCAGCATTAGCGGGAGTAGGCTGATCAATGAGCAGTTCTTC

D: .
size: .
J: TRBJ1-4
V: TRBV10-1
CDR3: CASSDRAATNEKLFF
DNA: TGCGCCAGCAGTGACAGGGCCGCAACTAATGAAAAACTGTTTTTT

D: .
size: .
J: TRBJ2-7
V: TRBV7-2
CDR3: CASSKEGRSSYEQYF
DNA: TGTGCCAGCAGCAAAGAAGGCAGGTCTTCCTACGAGCAGTACTTC

D: .
size: .
J: TRBJ1-5
V: TRBV19
CDR3: CASKIDHKGAQHF
DNA: TGTGCCAGTAAGATAGACCACAAAGGAGCCCAGCATTTT

D: TRBD1
size: .
J: TRBJ2-6
V: TRBV5-1
CDR3: CASRQTGVGANVLTF
DNA: TGCGCCAGCAGGCAGACAGGGGTTGGGGCCAACGTCCTGACTTTC

D: TRBD1
size: .
J: TRBJ2-3
V: TRBV5-8
CDR3: CASSSRDRGLADTQYF
DNA: TGTGCCAGCAGCTCCAGGGACAGGGGGCTCGCAGATACGCAGTATTTT

D: .
size: .
J: TRBJ2-7
V: TRBV7-8
CDR3: CASSLDLGKGFSYEQYF
DNA: TGTGCCAGCAGCTTAGATCTGGGAAAGGGGTTCTCCTACGAGCAGTACTTC

D: TRBD1
size: few
J: TRBJ2-2
V: TRBV19
CDR3: CASSRDREFGGELFF
DNA: TGTGCCAGTAGTCGGGACAGGGAGTTTGGCGGGGAGCTGTTTTTT

D: .
size: .
J: TRBJ2-7
V: TRBV5-4
CDR3: CASSLEVGGAYEQYF
DNA: TGTGCCAGCAGCTTGGAAGTCGGCGGAGCCTACGAGCAGTACTTC

D: TRBD1
size: .
J: TRBJ2-1
V: TRBV6-1
CDR3: CASNQQGNEQFF
DNA: TGTGCCAGCAACCAACAGGGGAATGAGCAGTTCTTC

D: TRBD1
size: .
J: TRBJ1-1
V: TRBV5-1
CDR3: CASRGTGVNTEAFF
DNA: TGCGCCAGCAGGGGGACAGGAGTGAACACTGAAGCTTTCTTT